This T cell receptor (beta chain) is from a study of blood T cell repertoires in COVID-19. With 10 bases removed from V and 0 bases from J, the gap between germline ends came to 12 bases. Germline-derived CDR1 and CDR2 are ENHRY and SYGVKD. The CDR3 runs 14 residues. Libraries were prepared by immunoSEQ multiplex PCR; TCRdb keeps only in-frame clonotypes and omits some of them. The sample consists of some 74,000 clones, approximately 80% of them appearing once. Source material: peripheral blood. The chain uses TRBV10-3 and TRBJ1-4, with unresolved D. This clonotype originated in a woman aged 80 or over with active or convalescent COVID-19. The CDR3 region is CATRHSATNEKLFF. The CDR3 bases are TGTGCCACCAGGCACTCGGCAACTAATGAAAAACTGTTTTTT.